Below, one TCR beta chain is given with its context. Its binding antigen is unknown. No much larger clonotype is one base removed from it; base qualities were not supplied. The germline V gene supplies CDR1 SGHVS and CDR2 FNYEAQ. Relative to germline, V is 5 bases shorter and J is 0 bases shorter, with 13 bases between their ends. From cysteine to phenylalanine, the CDR3 is 15 amino acids long. The only DNA kept is the CDR3, 45 bases in frame from the first base. This entry belongs to a study of blood T cell repertoires in COVID-19 (TCRdb year 2020). Broadly, across the study: Samples from collaborators originated in the United States, Italy and Spain and spanned both the acute and convalescent phases of COVID-19. The prospective study material was composed of cDNA or gDNA derived from T cells, B-cell-depleted T cells, or PBMCs. The dataset comprised deeply sampled blood TCRbeta repertoires from subjects exposed to, actively infected with, or recovered from COVID-19. The repertoires were released in a freely available public database meant as a resource for research on the immune response to SARS-CoV-2. Samples came from the ongoing ImmuneRACE study (first 160 participants) plus 1,254 subjects from 6 global collaborators. The sample metadata nearly always contained a de-identified subject ID, COVID-19 status, age in years and sex. HLA class I and class II types, where available, came from metadata supplied by the sample provider rather than from assay-based typing. Overall results and qualifications from the work: Clinical and demographic metadata were provided uncurated, with the amount varying by source and participant.

The collaborating institutions used their own protocols to collect whole blood in K2EDTA tubes. For TCRbeta analysis, collaborators shipped samples in one of three forms: frozen whole blood, isolated PBMCs, or DNA extracted from either of those sample types. The immunoSEQ Assay, a bias-controlled multiplex PCR, was used to amplify TCRbeta CDR3 regions from genomic DNA. The authors processed their data as follows. Within the assay, amplification of reference gene primers was used to estimate how many nucleated cells each sample contained. To quantify the absolute abundance of each unique TCRbeta CDR3 rearrangement, sequence reads were collapsed and filtered. For each sample, productive Simpson clonality was calculated as the square root of Simpson's diversity index across productive rearrangements. Drawn from immuneACCESS, this table holds only the in-frame rearrangements with V and J called that TCRdb kept. Clones are partly lost; checked studies trace under half to an unresolved V gene and leave the rest unexplained. V, J and clone size reflect that table, while D and trimming were determined from the DNA. The sample table holds approximately 44,000 clones, of which 89% were seen once. The leading ten clones occupy under 35% of the sample.

The sequence joins TRBV7-6 to TRBJ2-5, and the D gene may be TRBD2, 5 bases matching. The receptor's source is a woman aged 80 or over with acute or convalescent COVID-19. The specimen was peripheral blood. This receptor has the CDR3 CASSLMGAHQETQYF. The nucleotides are TGTGCCAGCAGCCTCATGGGAGCCCACCAAGAGACCCAGTACTTC.